These T cell receptor beta chains were read from a single sample in a study of blood T cell repertoires in COVID-19. Profiling relied on immunoSEQ multiplex PCR, and the TCRdb table lists in-frame clones only, not all of them. This table holds more than 150,000 clones, roughly 83% found once. Sequenced material: PBMCs or T cells enriched from blood (not recorded which). Receptor source: an older woman who had recovered from COVID-19. Both conserved end residues are part of each CDR3. The D gene is left open where the match is weak. Some rows have no size entry. The others give once, few or many, or a class for an expanded clone.

j_call | clone_size | v_call | d_call | cdr3_nt | cdr3_aa
TRBJ2-1 | NA | TRBV28 | TRBD1 | TGTGCCAGCAGTTTCCCCGGACAGGGGGTTAAGAGTGAGCAGTTCTTC | CASSFPGQGVKSEQFF
TRBJ1-5 | NA | TRBV30 | NA | TGTGCCTGGAGCCTCAATCAGCCCCAGCATTTT | CAWSLNQPQHF
TRBJ1-1 | few | TRBV27 | NA | TGTGCCAGCAGTTACAGGGAGAACACTGAAGCTTTCTTT | CASSYRENTEAFF
TRBJ1-5 | NA | TRBV3-1/TRBV3-2 | TRBD1 | TGTGCCAGCAGCCAGGACAGGACTACGTCCCAGCATTTT | CASSQDRTTSQHF
TRBJ1-5 | NA | TRBV6-1 | NA | TGTGCCAGCAGCGAAGGGCAGGCGATTAATCAGCCCCAGCATTTT | CASSEGQAINQPQHF
TRBJ2-7 | NA | TRBV10-3 | NA | TGTGCCATCAGTGAACCCAGCGGGCTCTCCTACGAGCAGTACTTC | CAISEPSGLSYEQYF
TRBJ2-7 | NA | TRBV27 | TRBD2 | TGTGCCAGCACCTTTAGCGGGAGTCCTCTCTACGAGCAGTACTTC | CASTFSGSPLYEQYF
TRBJ2-1 | NA | TRBV7-2 | TRBD2 | TGTGCCAGCAGCTTAGCGCCGGGACTAGCCGGTGAGCAGTTCTTC | CASSLAPGLAGEQFF
TRBJ2-2 | few | TRBV9 | TRBD1 | TGTGCCAGCAGCGTGGGACAGGGCGGGGAGCTGTTTTTT | CASSVGQGGELFF
TRBJ2-7 | NA | TRBV28 | TRBD1 | TGTGCCAGCAGTGTGGACAGGACAACCTACGAGCAGTACTTC | CASSVDRTTYEQYF
TRBJ1-2 | NA | TRBV23-1 | TRBD1 | TGCGCCAGCTTTGGACAGGGGGCTGGGGGCTACACCTTC | CASFGQGAGGYTF
TRBJ1-2 | NA | TRBV4-1 | NA | TGCGCCAGCAGCCAAGATTCGTCGGCGGACTATGGCTACACCTTC | CASSQDSSADYGYTF
TRBJ1-1 | NA | TRBV12-3/TRBV12-4 | NA | TGTGCCAGCAGTTTAGCGGCAACTGAAGCTTTCTTT | CASSLAATEAFF
TRBJ1-6 | NA | TRBV6-5 | NA | TGTGCCAGCACCCAAGGGGGATTTAGTTCACCCCTCCACTTT | CASTQGGFSSPLHF
TRBJ1-2 | NA | TRBV28 | NA | TGTGCCAGCAGCAGTTACTATGGCTACACCTTC | CASSSYYGYTF
TRBJ1-4 | NA | TRBV2 | NA | TGTGCCAGCAGTGAATTAGGGGCCACCTATGAAAAACTGTTTTTT | CASSELGATYEKLFF
TRBJ2-7 | NA | TRBV6-1 | NA | TGTGCCAGCAGTGATTCGGGGGTGGGCGAGCAGTACTTC | CASSDSGVGEQYF
TRBJ1-2 | NA | TRBV7-2 | TRBD1 | TGTGCCAGCAGTCTCCTCGGACAGGGGTATGGCTACACCTTC | CASSLLGQGYGYTF
TRBJ2-7 | NA | TRBV7-9 | TRBD1 | TGTGCCAGCAGCTCGCGGACAGGGCGGCACGAGCAGTACTTC | CASSSRTGRHEQYF
TRBJ2-5 | NA | TRBV5-6 | NA | TGTGCCAGCAGCTTGAGTATGGCGGGGCGGACCCAAGAGACCCAGTACTTC | CASSLSMAGRTQETQYF
TRBJ1-2 | NA | TRBV18 | NA | TGTGCCAGCTCACCTACGGCGACTCCCGCGGGTGGCTACACCTTC | CASSPTATPAGGYTF
TRBJ1-4 | NA | TRBV5-1 | NA | TGCGCCAGCAGCCTGATGTCGGGGTTGGATGAAAAACTGTTTTTT | CASSLMSGLDEKLFF
TRBJ1-1 | NA | TRBV29-1 | TRBD1 | TGCAGCGCTCGACAGGGGATCCCTGAAGCTTTCTTT | CSARQGIPEAFF
TRBJ2-3 | NA | TRBV20-1 | TRBD2 | TGCAGTGCTAGTAAACTAGCGGTTCTCACAGATACGCAGTATTTT | CSASKLAVLTDTQYF
TRBJ1-4 | NA | TRBV3-1/TRBV3-2 | TRBD1 | TGTGCCAGCAGCCAAGCGCAAAACAGGGGGCCGGTGTTTTTT | CASSQAQNRGPVFF
TRBJ2-1 | NA | TRBV19 | NA | TGTGCCAGTAGGGAGGGAAACTACAATGAGCAGTTCTTC | CASREGNYNEQFF
TRBJ2-2 | NA | TRBV18 | TRBD1 | TGTGCCAGCTCACCGTGGACAGGGGACACCGGGGAGCTGTTTTTT | CASSPWTGDTGELFF
TRBJ1-3 | NA | TRBV5-5 | NA | TGTGCCAGCAGCCAAAGCGTGGGGGGTGGAAACACCATATATTTT | CASSQSVGGGNTIYF
TRBJ1-5 | NA | TRBV20-1 | TRBD1 | TGCAGTGCTAGTTCTGGGACAGGGCACAATCAGCCCCAGCATTTT | CSASSGTGHNQPQHF
TRBJ1-1 | NA | TRBV5-1 | NA | TGCGCCAGCAGCTACAGGGTAAAGAACACTGAAGCTTTCTTT | CASSYRVKNTEAFF
TRBJ1-6 | NA | TRBV3-1/TRBV3-2 | NA | TGTGCCAGCAGCCAAGGTCCCAGGGTTAATTCACCCCTCCACTTT | CASSQGPRVNSPLHF
TRBJ2-1 | NA | TRBV7-2 | TRBD2 | TGTGCCAGCAGCTTAAATAGTCTGCGGGGGGAGACCAATGAGCAGTTCTTC | CASSLNSLRGETNEQFF
TRBJ1-3 | NA | TRBV11-2 | NA | TGTGCCAGCAGCTTAGGGGGGGGTTGGTCTGGAAACACCATATATTTT | CASSLGGGWSGNTIYF
TRBJ1-1 | once | TRBV18 | NA | TGTGCCAGCTCGTCTGGACAGAACACTGAAGCTTTCTTT | CASSSGQNTEAFF